The 25 T cell receptor beta chains in this list originate from one sample, sequenced in a study of PD-1 blockade in classical Hodgkin lymphoma. Each patient experienced a relapse that followed autologous stem cell transplantation, and brentuximab vedotin exposure varied. TCRdb keeps only in-frame clones here, not all; method: immunoSEQ multiplex PCR. The sample holds about 13,000 clones, 75% to 95% seen once. The sample was peripheral blood mononuclear cells (PBMCs), taken at baseline. Receptors were obtained from a human donor with classical Hodgkin lymphoma.

The chain has TRBV5-6 and TRBJ1-1, with a tentative D call TRBD1 (5 bases). The CDR3 length is 14 residues. Germline-derived CDR1 and CDR2 are SGHDT and YYEEEE. Trimming left V 0 bases short and J 6 bases short, with 12 bases between. The CDR3 here is CASSLVGGGPEAFF. CDR3 bases: TGTGCCAGCAGCTTGGTGGGGGGAGGGCCTGAAGCTTTCTTT.

The chain recombines TRBV10-3 with TRBJ1-1; TRBD1 agrees at 8 bases. The CDR3 covers 14 residues. Unmatched junction bases numbered 2, after V lost 4 bases and J lost 1 base. Germline V gene lookup returns CDR1 ENHRY and CDR2 SYGVKD. In nucleotides, the CDR3 is TGTGCCATCAGTGGTGACAGGGGGAACACTGAAGCTTTCTTT. Protein sequence: CAISGDRGNTEAFF.

The chain is built from TRBV7-8 and TRBJ2-1, with D tentatively TRBD1 or TRBD2 (7 bases each). V lost 7 bases, J lost 1 base, and 17 bases lay in between. CDR1 is SGHVS, CDR2 FQNEAQ, per germline. The CDR3 has 16 amino acids. The CDR3 DNA sequence: TGTGCCAGCACCCAAGGGGGCGGGGGTTCCTACAATGAGCAGTTCTTC. Translated: CASTQGGGGSYNEQFF.

The V gene is TRBV6-4, the J gene TRBJ1-1; TRBD1 is a possible D gene (5 bases). The CDR3 consists of 13 residues. The ends were cut back, 6 bases at V and 2 bases at J, with 10 bases in the middle. Germline CDR1 and CDR2: MRHNA and SNTAGT. The CDR3 nucleotides read TGTGCCAGCAGCAGACAGCTCAACACTGAAGCTTTCTTT. Translation: CASSRQLNTEAFF.

The J gene is TRBJ1-1, the V gene TRBV27, with 8 bases fitting TRBD1. Per the germline V gene, CDR1 is MNHEY and CDR2 is SMNVEV (reference sequence). CDR3 length: 13 amino acids. Losses at the gene ends were 4 bases for V and 10 bases for J; bases not matched to a gene: 8. CDR3 nucleotides: TGTGCCAGCAGTTACGGACAGGGTTTTTCAGCTTTCTTT. This translates into CASSYGQGFSAFF.

The chain couples TRBV19 to TRBJ1-5; perhaps TRBD1 as D (6 bases). Trimming shortened V by 1 base and J by 2 bases, and 12 bases separated the two germline ends. The CDR3 spans 16 residues. Germline CDR1 reads LNHDA; CDR2 reads SQIVND (reference sequence). Written as DNA, the CDR3 is TGTGCCAGTAGTATAGGGGCAGGGGTTGGCAATCAGCCCCAGCATTTT. Translation: CASSIGAGVGNQPQHF.

The chain uses TRBV18 and TRBJ1-4; 9 bases line up with TRBD1. Germline V lookup: CDR1 KGHSH, CDR2 LQKENI. Trimming cost V 6 bases and J 4 bases; bases outside gene matches: 3. CDR3 size: 14 residues. CDR3 amino acids: CASSGTGLNEKLFF. The CDR3 DNA reads TGTGCCAGCTCGGGGACAGGGCTTAATGAAAAACTGTTTTTT.

This clone appeared once. V gene TRBV19 combines with J gene TRBJ1-6; 8 nucleotides line up with TRBD1. CDR3 size: 13 residues. CDR1 is LNHDA, CDR2 SQIVND, per germline (reference sequence). Trimming took 8 bases from V and 10 from J; bases not matched to a gene: 7. The chain's CDR3 is CASWGQGASPLHF. The CDR3 region has the DNA TGTGCCAGTTGGGGGCAGGGGGCATCACCCCTCCACTTT.

The chain couples TRBV6-5 to TRBJ1-2; D is uncertain. The CDR3 sequence is 14 residues long. Trimming took 7 bases from V and 2 from J, leaving 14 bases between them. Looked up from germline, CDR1 is MNHEY and CDR2 is SVGAGI. Here the CDR3 reads CASKEAPGNYGYTF. Here the CDR3 DNA reads TGTGCCAGCAAAGAAGCACCGGGAAACTATGGCTACACCTTC.

The rearrangement uses TRBV28 and TRBJ1-1; D possibly corresponds to TRBD1 (5 bases). Germline V gives CDR1 MDHEN, CDR2 SYDVKM. The V end was cut by 7 bases, the J end by 5 bases, with 14 bases between. The CDR3 is 13 residues long. The CDR3: CASTPRGGTEAFF. DNA for the CDR3: TGTGCCAGCACCCCCCGGGGGGGGACTGAAGCTTTCTTT.

This chain joins TRBV6-6 and TRBJ1-2, with TRBD1 identical over 8 bases. Trimming took 4 bases from V and 8 from J; bases not matched to a gene: 6. There are 13 residues in the CDR3. The V gene's germline CDR1 is MNHNY and CDR2 SVGAGI (reference sequence). CDR3 in DNA: TGTGCCAGCAGTTCGGACAGGGCGATGGGCTACACCTTC. Translated: CASSSDRAMGYTF.

The V call is TRBV7-9, the J call TRBJ2-7, with unresolved D. The germline gives CDR1 SEHNR, CDR2 FQNEAQ (reference sequence). Trimming removed 1 base from V and 2 bases from J, with 15 bases in between. The CDR3 runs 16 residues. CDR3 loop: CASSLGGRSNAYEQYF. CDR3 nucleotides: TGTGCCAGCAGCTTAGGCGGAAGAAGTAATGCCTACGAGCAGTACTTC.

The V call is TRBV4-1, the J call TRBJ1-1; D is perhaps TRBD1 (5 bases). The CDR3 has 15 amino acids. Trimming removed 2 bases at V and 5 bases at J, with 15 bases between. Germline CDR1 reads MGHRA; CDR2 reads YSYEKL. DNA of the CDR3: TGCGCCAGCAGCCAACCGCAGGGTGGGTGGACTGAAGCTTTCTTT. This codes for CASSQPQGGWTEAFF.

The chain joins TRBV11-2 to TRBJ2-7, with D uncertain. Germline CDR1 reads SGHAT; CDR2 reads FQNNGV. V lost 0 bases and J lost 3, with 6 bases in between. The CDR3 runs 13 residues. The CDR3 loop is CASSLDGLYEQYF. The CDR3 DNA follows: TGTGCCAGCAGCTTAGACGGCCTCTACGAGCAGTACTTC.

This chain uses TRBV28 with TRBJ1-2; D possibly corresponds to TRBD1 (6 bases). V gave up 3 bases and J gave up 4 bases, with 18 bases separating them. The CDR3 is 16 amino acids. CDR1 is MDHEN and CDR2 is SYDVKM in the germline V gene. The CDR3 reads CASSFEARGSSYGYTF. In DNA, the CDR3 is TGTGCCAGCAGTTTCGAAGCCAGGGGATCTTCCTATGGCTACACCTTC.

The chain uses TRBV5-5 and TRBJ1-5; TRBD1 might be the D (6 bases). This CDR3 has 15 amino acids. Germline V gene lookup returns CDR1 SGHKS and CDR2 YYEKEE (reference sequence). V lost 0 bases and J lost 2, with 9 bases in between. For the CDR3, the DNA is TGTGCCAGCAGCTTGGAAGGGGGGGGCAATCAGCCCCAGCATTTT. It specifies CASSLEGGGNQPQHF.

The rearrangement links TRBV5-1 to TRBJ2-3; D is possibly TRBD1 (6 bases). CDR3 length: 17 amino acids. In germline, CDR1 is SGHRS, CDR2 YFSETQ. V was clipped by 7 bases and J by 0 bases, with 21 bases between them. CDR3 protein: CASRPPPGTTSTDTQYF. The CDR3 region has the DNA TGCGCCAGCCGACCCCCTCCAGGGACAACTAGCACAGATACGCAGTATTTT. The full variable domain, rest sourced from reference TRBV5-1 and TRBJ2-3, is KAGVTQTPRYLIKTRGQQVTLSCSPISGHRSVSWYQQTPGQGLQFLFEYFSETQRNKGNFPGRFSGRQFSNSRSEMNVSTLELGDSALYLCASRPPPGTTSTDTQYFGPGTRLTVL.

Details on this clone: One junction end does not reproduce the germline sequence, and a read error may be involved. The chain couples TRBV19 to TRBJ2-7; 11 nucleotides agree with TRBD2. The CDR3 covers 17 residues. Germline V gene lookup returns CDR1 LNHDA and CDR2 SQIVND (reference sequence). In nucleotides, the CDR3 is TGTGCCAGTAGCATAGGGGTGGGACTAGCGGACTCCTACGAGCAGTACTTC. This sequence encodes CASSIGVGLADSYEQYF.

The chain recombines TRBV5-6 with TRBJ1-5; a possible D gene is TRBD1 (5 bases). Germline CDR1 and CDR2: SGHDT and YYEEEE. CDR3 size: 14 residues. The V end was cut by 0 bases, the J end by 6 bases, with 10 bases between. CDR3 region: CASSLGGAAQPQHF. The CDR3 DNA sequence: TGTGCCAGCAGCTTGGGAGGGGCGGCTCAGCCCCAGCATTTT.

The chain joins TRBV6-4 to TRBJ2-1; the D is unclear. The V gene lost 3 bases and the J gene lost 0 bases, with 3 bases spanning the gap. The CDR3 covers 13 residues. The germline V gene encodes CDR1 MRHNA and CDR2 SNTAGT. CDR3 in DNA: TGTGCCAGCAGTGAGGGCTCCTACAATGAGCAGTTCTTC. Protein sequence: CASSEGSYNEQFF.

The rearrangement joins TRBV6-6 to TRBJ1-4; TRBD1 matches at 7 bases. The V and J ends lost 5 bases and 5 bases, in that order; junction bases with no gene match: 5. Germline values: CDR1 MNHNY, CDR2 SVGAGI (reference sequence). The CDR3 length is 14 residues. CDR3 coding DNA: TGTGCCAGCAGTATGGGACAGCCAAATGAAAAACTGTTTTTT. It is translated as CASSMGQPNEKLFF.

This chain links TRBV6-1 with TRBJ1-3; D is undetermined. Trimming took 2 bases from V and 0 from J, leaving 5 bases between them. Germline CDR1 is MNHNS and CDR2 is SASEGT. The CDR3 has 14 amino acids. CDR3 in DNA: TGTGCCAGCAGTGAACAGCGCTCTGGAAACACCATATATTTT. Translated: CASSEQRSGNTIYF.

The chain joins TRBV7-8 to TRBJ1-2; D not resolved. V was clipped by 7 bases and J by 7 bases, with 13 bases between them. Germline assignment: CDR1 SGHVS and CDR2 FQNEAQ. The CDR3 covers 12 residues. The CDR3 protein is CASTVSRSGYTF. The CDR3 DNA follows: TGTGCCAGCACGGTTAGCAGGTCTGGCTACACCTTC.

This rearrangement joins TRBV7-2 to TRBJ1-5; TRBD1 might be the D (5 bases). CDR1 SGHTA and CDR2 FQGNSA come from the germline V gene. CDR3 length: 17 amino acids. V lost 1 base to trimming and J lost 0 bases, with 13 bases between them. The CDR3 DNA follows: TGTGCCAGCAGCTTAGTCGGCAGGGTAGTTAGCAATCAGCCCCAGCATTTT. Translated, it gives CASSLVGRVVSNQPQHF.

The V and J genes are TRBV6-6 and TRBJ2-5; unclear D gene. The length of the CDR3 is 12 residues. Trimming pared 0 bases from V and 5 bases from J, leaving 4 bases between. Per germline, CDR1 MNHNY and CDR2 SVGAGI (reference sequence). CDR3 region: CASSYSSETQYF. The CDR3 nucleotides read TGTGCCAGCAGTTACTCCTCGGAGACCCAGTACTTC.